This T cell receptor beta chain was identified during a study of Ad26.COV2.S vaccination and SARS-CoV-2 variants. Repertoires were generated with immunoSEQ multiplex PCR, while TCRdb's copy carries only in-frame clones and drops some. The sample contains about 250,000 clones, around 87% of which appear only once. Treatment described: roughly 18 received Ad26.COV2.S at low or high dose, single or two shots; about 5 received placebo; per-sample allocation not given. Samples were taken on day 63 after the first vaccine or placebo injection. V lost 2 bases and J 5 bases, leaving 7 bases between the germline ends. CDR1 and CDR2 from the germline V gene are GTSNPN and SVGIG (reference sequence). This CDR3 comprises 13 residues.

This chain links TRBV30 with TRBJ1-6; the D is unclear. This receptor was obtained from a person aged 18-65 years who received the Ad26.COV2.S COVID-19 vaccine or a placebo. The input for sequencing was peripheral blood, taken in a trial of Ad26.COV2.S vaccine versus placebo. CDR3 sequence: CAWSYSNNSPLHF. CDR3 nucleotide sequence: TGTGCCTGGAGTTACAGTAATAATTCACCCCTCCACTTT.